Below are 3 T cell receptor beta chains sequenced from a single sample in a study of Tregs in tolerant kidney transplant recipients. Their recognized antigens are unknown. The data were produced by immunoSEQ multiplex PCR, yet TCRdb's version contains in-frame clones alone and is incomplete. The sample holds under 50,000 clones; roughly 96% are singletons and the top ten take 0.37%. Sequencing was carried out using Tregs from blood cultured with allogeneic cells. All receptors derive from a human donor in good health.

In its sample, this clone was seen once. The V call is TRBV5-1, the J call TRBJ1-1, with 8 nucleotides matching TRBD1. The CDR3 is 15 residues long. V shed 6 bases and J 0 bases; nucleotides not matched to a gene: 7. The germline V gene has CDR1 SGHRS and CDR2 YFSETQ. DNA of the CDR3: TGCGCCAGCACGGGACAGGCCAACATGAACACTGAAGCTTTCTTT. Its protein product is CASTGQANMNTEAFF.

The table lists this clone with a count of one. The chain carries TRBV18 and TRBJ1-1; D not resolved. Trimming took 6 bases from V and 3 from J, leaving 14 bases between them. The CDR3 is 14 residues long. Germline CDR1 is KGHSH and CDR2 is LQKENI. CDR3 region: CASSSVPGDTEAFF. The CDR3 DNA reads as TGTGCCAGCTCGTCAGTTCCCGGGGACACTGAAGCTTTCTTT.

This chain uses TRBV15 with TRBJ2-1; weak D call: TRBD1 (5 bases). The CDR3 runs to 15 residues. The germline CDR1 and CDR2 sequences are LNHNV and YYDKDF (reference sequence). The V end lost 5 bases, the J end lost 5 bases, and 16 bases lay between the germline ends. The DNA for the CDR3 is TGTGCCACCAGCCCAGGAGACAGACCTAACAATGAGCAGTTCTTC. It specifies CATSPGDRPNNEQFF.